These 20 T cell receptor beta chains came from one sample sequenced in a study of cytomegalovirus exposure and HLA in healthy donors. Only in-frame clones appear in the TCRdb table, and some are missing; sequencing was by immunoSEQ multiplex PCR. Of some 61,000 clones detected, nearly 98% appear once; the ten largest clones hold about 1.5%. The specimen sequenced was PBMCs. These receptors all come from a woman between 18 and 30 years old in good health and CMV-seropositive.

The V call is TRBV28, the J call TRBJ2-1; no clear D gene. Trimming pared 8 bases from V and 6 bases from J, leaving 29 bases between. Germline assignment: CDR1 MDHEN and CDR2 SYDVKM. This CDR3 is built from 18 residues. The CDR3 region has the DNA TGTGCCAGCCGCCGCGCGTCCCTGACTGGCTCCCCGAGCAATGAGCAGTTCTTC. Its translation: CASRRASLTGSPSNEQFF. Supplemented by reference TRBV28 and TRBJ2-1, the full variable domain reads DVKVTQSSRYLVKRTGEKVFLECVQDMDHENMFWYRQDPGLGLRLIYFSYDVKMKEKGDIPEGYSVSREKKERFSLILESASTNQTSMYLCASRRASLTGSPSNEQFFGPGTRLTVL.

The V and J genes are TRBV6-4 and TRBJ1-1; perhaps TRBD1 as D (6 bases). Trimming shortened V by 7 bases and J by 3 bases, and 21 bases separated the two germline ends. CDR1 and CDR2 from the germline V gene are MRHNA and SNTAGT. The CDR3 extends over 16 amino acids. CDR3 in DNA: TGTGCCAGCAACCCGGACGGGGGGCGAGGGGACACTGAAGCTTTCTTT. Translation gives CASNPDGGRGDTEAFF.

The table lists this clone with a count of one. The chain is built from TRBV5-6 and TRBJ1-5, with a weak D call TRBD1 (6 bases). Germline V CDR1 and CDR2: SGHDT, YYEEEE. The ends were cut back, 3 bases at V and 8 bases at J, with 15 bases in the middle. The CDR3 spans 14 residues. As DNA, the CDR3 is TGTGCCAGCAGCTGGTCAGGGGAACTCAAGCCCCAGCATTTT. Protein sequence: CASSWSGELKPQHF.

This clone was detected once. The chain uses TRBV19 and TRBJ1-2; maybe TRBD1 (6 bases). CDR1 is LNHDA and CDR2 is SQIVND in the germline V gene (reference sequence). Trimming took 5 bases from V and 2 from J, leaving 15 bases between them. There are 15 residues in the CDR3. CDR3 nucleotides: TGTGCCAGTAGTTCTCGAGGGGGAGAAAACTATGGCTACACCTTC. Protein sequence: CASSSRGGENYGYTF.

V and J are TRBV13 and TRBJ1-1; 9 bases match TRBD1. The CDR3 runs 14 residues. The junction had 5 bases not matched to a gene; V was cut back by 3 bases and J by 6 bases. CDR1 and CDR2 from the germline V gene are PRHDT and FYEKMQ (reference sequence). The CDR3 protein is CASSFGTGSSEAFF. CDR3 bases: TGTGCCAGCAGCTTCGGGACAGGGTCATCTGAAGCTTTCTTT.

The V call is TRBV4-2, the J call TRBJ2-1, with TRBD2 matching 10 bases. Losses at the gene ends were 1 base for V and 7 bases for J; bases not matched to a gene: 7. Germline V gives CDR1 LGHNA, CDR2 YNFKEQ. The CDR3 runs 16 residues. The CDR3 DNA reads TGTGCCAGCAGCCAAGTTGGGCAAGCGGGAGGGAATGAGCAGTTCTTC. Translating gives CASSQVGQAGGNEQFF.

The V gene is TRBV11-2, the J gene TRBJ2-7; TRBD1 matches 11 bases. The CDR3 runs to 15 residues. V shed 4 bases and J 6 bases; nucleotides not matched to a gene: 8. Germline CDR1 SGHAT, CDR2 FQNNGV. Here the CDR3 reads CASSSYRDRGAEQYF. The CDR3 DNA follows: TGTGCCAGCAGCTCCTACCGGGACAGGGGGGCCGAGCAGTACTTC. The whole variable domain, filled in from reference TRBV11-2 and TRBJ2-7, reads EAGVAQSPRYKIIEKRQSVAFWCNPISGHATLYWYQQILGQGPKLLIQFQNNGVVDDSQLPKDRFSAERLKGVDSTLKIQPAKLEDSAVYLCASSSYRDRGAEQYFGPGTRLTVT.

The V and J genes are TRBV6-1 and TRBJ1-2; the D gene is possibly TRBD1 (5 bases). CDR3 length: 14 amino acids. V lost 6 bases and J lost 1, with 12 bases in between. Germline assignment: CDR1 MNHNS and CDR2 SASEGT. CDR3 in amino acids: CASRDNTFNYGYTF. CDR3 sequence (DNA): TGTGCCAGCAGGGACAACACATTTAACTATGGCTACACCTTC.

The chain links TRBV27 to TRBJ1-2; D perhaps matches TRBD1 (6 bases). V lost 4 bases and J lost 1, with 16 bases in between. Looked up from germline, CDR1 is MNHEY and CDR2 is SMNVEV (reference sequence). The CDR3 consists of 16 residues. This chain's CDR3 is CASSSYRDLFNYGYTF. In nucleotides, the CDR3 is TGTGCCAGCAGTTCCTACAGGGATCTTTTTAACTATGGCTACACCTTC.

The gene calls are TRBV19 and TRBJ1-1; 10 nucleotides line up with TRBD1. The CDR3 is 16 residues long. V was pared by 3 bases and J by 4 bases, with 8 bases of the junction left unmatched. Germline CDR1 reads LNHDA; CDR2 reads SQIVND (reference sequence). The CDR3 DNA follows: TGTGCCAGTAGTATGTTCGGGACAGGGGAGGGCACTGAAGCTTTCTTT. Translating it yields CASSMFGTGEGTEAFF.

The rearrangement uses TRBV14 and TRBJ1-1; D is possibly TRBD1 (5 bases). CDR3 size: 15 residues. Germline CDR1 and CDR2: SGHDN and FVKESK. V lost 0 bases and J lost 4, with 12 bases in between. The CDR3 sequence is CASSQESGPATEAFF. CDR3 coding DNA: TGTGCCAGCAGCCAAGAGTCAGGGCCGGCCACTGAAGCTTTCTTT.

This chain joins TRBV6-5 and TRBJ2-3; 11 bases line up with TRBD2. Germline V gives CDR1 MNHEY, CDR2 SVGAGI. V dropped 5 bases and J dropped 7; count of bases not matched to a gene: 8. This CDR3 has 15 amino acids. The CDR3 here is CASSPGGLAVNTQYF. The CDR3, as DNA: TGTGCCAGCAGTCCGGGGGGACTAGCGGTAAATACGCAGTATTTT.

J is TRBJ1-2 and V is TRBV15, with D hard to call. Germline V gene data show CDR1 as LNHNV and CDR2 as YYDKDF (reference sequence). Trimming removed 5 bases at V and 4 bases at J, with 14 bases between. The CDR3 consists of 14 residues. The CDR3 spells CATSLREPSYGYTF. The CDR3 region has the DNA TGTGCCACCAGCTTACGGGAACCCAGCTATGGCTACACCTTC.

This sequence joins TRBV5-1 and TRBJ2-7; 10 positions agree with TRBD1. The CDR3 is 14 amino acids. Germline-derived CDR1 and CDR2 are SGHRS and YFSETQ. Germline trimming cut 4 bases from V and 7 bases from J; bases unmatched to any gene: 8. This CDR3 is CASSQPDRGLEQYF. CDR3 nucleotide sequence: TGCGCCAGCAGCCAACCAGACAGGGGGCTAGAGCAGTACTTC.

This rearrangement joins TRBV30 to TRBJ1-1; 7 bases match TRBD1. The germline CDR1 and CDR2 sequences are GTSNPN and SVGIG (reference sequence). J was trimmed by 1 base and V by 5 bases; bases with no gene match: 4. The CDR3 consists of 13 residues. The CDR3: CAWETGANTEAFF. CDR3 DNA sequence: TGTGCCTGGGAAACAGGGGCGAACACTGAAGCTTTCTTT.

This clone appeared a single time. The rearrangement links TRBV18 to TRBJ1-1; TRBD1 might be the D (6 bases). This CDR3 region has 15 residues. The V and J ends lost 3 bases and 0 bases respectively, with 11 bases between them. Germline-derived CDR1 and CDR2 are KGHSH and LQKENI. The CDR3 DNA reads as TGTGCCAGCTCACCCAAGACAGGTATGAACACTGAAGCTTTCTTT. It specifies CASSPKTGMNTEAFF.

DNA of the CDR3: TGCGCCAGCAGCTTAATCCCGGGACAATCCTACAATGAGCAGTTCTTC. Translating it yields CASSLIPGQSYNEQFF. J is TRBJ2-1 and V is TRBV5-1, with TRBD1 as a possible D gene (6 bases). V was shortened by 2 bases and J by 1 base, with 13 bases between the two germline ends. The CDR3 loop spans 16 amino acids. Looked up from germline, CDR1 is SGHRS and CDR2 is YFSETQ. Full variable domain (remainder filled in from reference TRBV5-1 and TRBJ2-1): KAGVTQTPRYLIKTRGQQVTLSCSPISGHRSVSWYQQTPGQGLQFLFEYFSETQRNKGNFPGRFSGRQFSNSRSEMNVSTLELGDSALYLCASSLIPGQSYNEQFFGPGTRLTVL.

The rearrangement links TRBV18 to TRBJ2-1; D unresolved. The CDR3 consists of 14 residues. Per germline, CDR1 KGHSH and CDR2 LQKENI. Trimming removed 0 bases at V and 2 bases at J, with 5 bases between. The CDR3 is CASSPPTTYNEQFF. DNA of the CDR3: TGTGCCAGCTCACCACCTACTACCTACAATGAGCAGTTCTTC.

The chain joins TRBV30 to TRBJ2-7, with 7 bases aligning to TRBD2. V lost 5 bases, J lost 2 bases, and 9 bases stayed unmatched. This CDR3 has 14 amino acids. Germline V gives CDR1 GTSNPN, CDR2 SVGIG (reference sequence). The CDR3 spells CAWHIAGATYEQYF. The CDR3 nucleotides read TGTGCCTGGCATATAGCGGGTGCCACCTACGAGCAGTACTTC.

The chain recombines TRBV27 with TRBJ2-5; D remains unclear. Trimming stripped 1 base from V and 4 bases from J, with 7 bases between. This CDR3 contains 13 residues. CDR1 is MNHEY and CDR2 is SMNVEV in the germline V gene (reference sequence). The CDR3 DNA is TGTGCCAGCAGTTTATGGCGAGGAGAGACCCAGTACTTC. This translates into CASSLWRGETQYF.